Presented here are 9 T cell receptor beta chains from one specimen sequenced in a study of CD8 T cells in ankylosing spondylitis. Study-level results: There was a TCR beta motif, made of several highly homologous variants, that appeared characteristic of ankylosing spondylitis blood.

No cognate antigen is known for these TCRs. TCRdb re-analysed the 5' RACE reads in MiXCR, keeping a single row per CDR3 protein. The table shows about 840,000 distinct CDR3 sequences, with 12% occurring only once. The source material was blood, either unsorted or a sorted T cell fraction (not recorded which). These receptor sequences come from a male donor with ankylosing spondylitis.

This clonotype showed up just a few times. The CDR3 loop reads CASSPGGGRVYNEQFF. The CDR3 coding sequence is TGTGCCAGCAGCCCCGGGGGGGGTCGGGTTTACAATGAGCAGTTCTTC. The gene calls are TRBV12-3 or TRBV12-4 and TRBJ2-1; 8 nucleotides line up with TRBD2. The CDR3 spans 16 residues. V shed 6 bases, J shed 4 bases, and the junction held 11 bases outside the gene matches.

A few counts support this clonotype. The chain carries TRBV7-3 and TRBJ1-3; D is undetermined. This CDR3 is 17 amino acids long. The germline gives CDR1 SGHTA, CDR2 FQGTGA. The V gene lost 6 bases and the J gene lost 4 bases, with 22 bases spanning the gap. CDR3 residues: CASRARAPSTLGNTIYF. The DNA of the CDR3 is TGTGCCAGCAGAGCCCGCGCCCCTTCAACCCTGGGAAACACCATATATTTT.

This clonotype was picked up many times. The V call is TRBV7-2, the J call TRBJ2-5; no definite D call. CDR1 SGHTA and CDR2 FQGNSA come from the germline V gene. CDR3 length: 12 residues. V lost 8 bases and J 5 bases, leaving 12 bases between the germline ends. CDR3: CASSFGRETQYF. CDR3 in DNA: TGTGCCAGCTCATTCGGCCGGGAGACCCAGTACTTC.

At least ten counts were recorded for this clonotype. The V gene is TRBV6-2 or TRBV6-3, the J gene TRBJ1-1; D is perhaps TRBD1 (5 bases). Trimming pared 2 bases from V and 5 bases from J, leaving 15 bases between. This CDR3 contains 15 residues. The germline V gene has CDR1 MNHEY and CDR2 SVGEGT. Here the CDR3 reads CASSYRRGRGTEAFF. CDR3 in DNA: TGTGCCAGCAGTTACCGGCGGGGACGAGGAACTGAAGCTTTCTTT.

This clonotype has a handful of counts. The chain carries TRBV12-3 or TRBV12-4 and TRBJ2-2; D not certain. This CDR3 comprises 14 residues. Trimming removed 5 bases from V and 2 bases from J, with 9 bases in between. The chain's CDR3 is CASSRVANTGELFF. The CDR3 bases are TGTGCCAGCAGTAGGGTTGCCAACACCGGGGAGCTGTTTTTT.

This clonotype was observed a few times. V usage is TRBV20-1 and J usage is TRBJ2-1, with D uncertain. Trimming took 5 bases from V and 2 from J, leaving 19 bases between them. Per germline, CDR1 DFQATT and CDR2 SNEGSKA (reference sequence). The CDR3 has 16 amino acids. CDR3 nucleotide sequence: TGCAGTGCTCGATGGGCCGGTAGGAGCACCTACAATGAGCAGTTCTTC. Translated, it gives CSARWAGRSTYNEQFF.

This clonotype was counted a few times. CDR3 nucleotides: TGTGCCAGCAGCCTTCAGGGAGGGAGAGATACGCAGTATTTT. It translates to CASSLQGGRDTQYF. V usage is TRBV7-2 and J usage is TRBJ2-3; the match to TRBD2 covers 7 bases. Germline assignment: CDR1 SGHTA and CDR2 FQGNSA. J lost 5 bases, V lost 5 bases, and 7 bases had no gene match. The CDR3 contains 14 residues.

The chain links TRBV29-1 to TRBJ2-5; possibly TRBD1 for D (5 bases). This CDR3 spans 14 amino acids. Trimming cost V 5 bases and J 1 base, with 14 bases left between them. The germline CDR1 and CDR2 sequences are SQVTM and ANQGSEA. CDR3 nucleotides: TGCAGCGTTACCCGAACGACAGTCCAAGAGACCCAGTACTTC. Translated: CSVTRTTVQETQYF.

This clonotype is a singleton in its sample. The V call is TRBV5-1, the J call TRBJ2-5; no reliable D call. Germline V gene data show CDR1 as SGHRS and CDR2 as YFSETQ. The V gene lost 2 bases and the J gene lost 2 bases, with 13 bases spanning the gap. The CDR3 consists of 15 residues. CDR3 bases: TGCGCCAGCAGCTTAGAAGGGAACCGACAAGAGACCCAGTACTTC. This encodes CASSLEGNRQETQYF.